This TCR beta chain was retrieved from a study of T cells in Graves' hyperthyroidism and ophthalmopathy. Investigators excluded patients with uncontrolled infection, other autoimmune disease, pregnancy or lactation. Amplified TCR beta CDR3 regions came from RNA transcripts. HTBI primers drove first-round RT-PCR of the TCR CDR3. TCRdb analysed the multiplex PCR reads with MiXCR anew, one entry per CDR3 protein. The sample has over 700,000 distinct CDR3 sequences; over 35% are singletons. Looked up from germline, CDR1 is MGHDK and CDR2 is SYGVNS. V was trimmed by 8 bases and J by 4 bases, leaving 17 bases between them. The length of the CDR3 is 14 residues.

The rearrangement links TRBV25-1 to TRBJ1-1; possible D gene TRBD1, 6 bases. This receptor was identified in a man younger than 30 with Graves' hyperthyroidism. The sample was blood. In DNA, the CDR3 is TGTGCCAGCGTCTCTGAGGGAGGGGGCACTGAAGCTTTCTTT. Translation: CASVSEGGGTEAFF.